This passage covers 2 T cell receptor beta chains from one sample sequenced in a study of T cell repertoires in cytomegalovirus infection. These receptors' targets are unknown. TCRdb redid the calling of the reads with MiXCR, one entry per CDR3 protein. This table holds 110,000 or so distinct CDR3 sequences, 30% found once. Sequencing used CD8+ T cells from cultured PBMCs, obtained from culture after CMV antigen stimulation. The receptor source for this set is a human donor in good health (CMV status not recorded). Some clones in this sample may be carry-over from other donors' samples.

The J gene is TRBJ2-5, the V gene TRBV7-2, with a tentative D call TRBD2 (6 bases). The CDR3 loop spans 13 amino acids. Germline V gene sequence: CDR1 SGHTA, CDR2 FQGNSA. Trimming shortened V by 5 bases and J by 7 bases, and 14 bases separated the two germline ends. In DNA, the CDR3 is TGTGCCAGCAGCCTCGTGAAGGGAGGGACCCAGTACTTC. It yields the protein CASSLVKGGTQYF.

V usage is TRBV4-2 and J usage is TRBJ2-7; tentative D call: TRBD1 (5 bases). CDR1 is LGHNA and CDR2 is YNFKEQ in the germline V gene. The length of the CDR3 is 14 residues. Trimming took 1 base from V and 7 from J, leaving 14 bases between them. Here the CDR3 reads CASSQAVTAGEQYF. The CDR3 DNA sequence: TGTGCCAGCAGCCAAGCAGTGACCGCAGGGGAGCAGTACTTC.